Following are 25 T cell receptor beta chains from one sample sequenced in a study of T-cell memory formation after mild COVID-19. TCRdb used MiXCR to reprocess the 5' RACE reads, holding one entry per CDR3 protein. The repertoire holds hundreds of thousands of distinct CDR3 sequences, with approximately 16% as singletons. The specimen was PBMCs or a T cell subset sorted from them (not recorded which). The source of these receptors is a young man who had mild COVID-19 (a few samples of this study predate the infection). Cell type and time point are not known.

This clonotype has a handful of counts. This sequence joins TRBV5-1 and TRBJ1-2, with 11 bases matching TRBD1. Germline V lookup: CDR1 SGHRS, CDR2 YFSETQ. J was trimmed by 4 bases and V by 5 bases; bases with no gene match: 4. The CDR3 has 14 amino acids. Written as DNA, the CDR3 is TGCGCCAGCAGAATTGGGACAGGGGGCTATGGCTACACCTTC. It encodes CASRIGTGGYGYTF. The full variable domain, its missing parts supplied by reference TRBV5-1 and TRBJ1-2, is KAGVTQTPRYLIKTRGQQVTLSCSPISGHRSVSWYQQTPGQGLQFLFEYFSETQRNKGNFPGRFSGRQFSNSRSEMNVSTLELGDSALYLCASRIGTGGYGYTFGSGTRLTVV.

This clonotype has a handful of counts. The V and J genes are TRBV20-1 and TRBJ2-1, with 11 positions matching TRBD2. The CDR3 has 13 residues. The trim removed 6 bases at V and 5 bases at J, leaving 3 bases unmatched. From germline, CDR1 is DFQATT and CDR2 SNEGSKA (reference sequence). As DNA, the CDR3 is TGCAGTGCATTAGCGGGGGGGAACAATGAGCAGTTCTTC. As protein: CSALAGGNNEQFF.

This clonotype was seen a few times. The chain has TRBV6-2 or TRBV6-3 and TRBJ2-5; no definite D call. CDR3 size: 12 residues. The germline gives CDR1 MNHEY, CDR2 SVGEGT. V dropped 8 bases and J dropped 0 bases, with 7 bases sitting between them. CDR3 coding DNA: TGTGCCAGCGGCCAGTACCAAGAGACCCAGTACTTC. Protein product: CASGQYQETQYF.

CDR3 residues: CASSFSGRPSVFMNTEAFF. CDR3 nucleotide sequence: TGTGCCAGCAGTTTCAGCGGCCGTCCTTCAGTATTCATGAACACTGAAGCTTTCTTT. The chain couples TRBV12-3 or TRBV12-4 to TRBJ1-1; no clear D. V lost 3 bases and J lost 0, with 23 bases in between. The CDR3 spans 19 residues.

This sequence joins TRBV29-1 and TRBJ2-5, with TRBD1 identical over 9 bases. Trimming took 7 bases from V and 4 from J; bases not matched to a gene: 4. Germline V gives CDR1 SQVTM, CDR2 ANQGSEA. The CDR3 is 12 residues long. The CDR3: CSANRGRETQYF. CDR3 nucleotides: TGCAGCGCCAACAGGGGGCGAGAGACCCAGTACTTC. The variable domain in full, completed from reference TRBV29-1 and TRBJ2-5, reads SAVISQKPSRDICQRGTSLTIQCQVDSQVTMMFWYRQQPGQSLTLIATANQGSEATYESGFVIDKFPISRPNLTFSTLTVSNMSPEDSSIYLCSANRGRETQYFGPGTRLLVL.

The rearrangement joins TRBV11-3 to TRBJ2-4; TRBD1 is a possible D gene (6 bases). The CDR3 totals 13 residues. Germline V lookup: CDR1 SGHNT, CDR2 YENEEA. V was clipped by 4 bases and J by 8 bases, with 12 bases between them. CDR3 sequence: CASSYRARDIQYF. DNA of the CDR3: TGTGCCAGCAGCTACAGGGCTCGTGACATTCAGTACTTC.

The V and J genes are TRBV12-3 or TRBV12-4 and TRBJ1-4, with 11 bases fitting TRBD1. The CDR3 extends over 17 amino acids. The junction had 10 bases not matched to a gene; V was cut back by 6 bases and J by 4 bases. The CDR3 bases are TGTGCCAGCAGCTCCCGCGGACAGGGGGCGCGTAATGAAAAACTGTTTTTT. Encoded protein: CASSSRGQGARNEKLFF.

The chain joins TRBV30 to TRBJ1-4; tentative D call: TRBD1 (6 bases). V lost 3 bases to trimming and J lost 1 base, with 12 bases between them. This CDR3 is 15 amino acids long. CDR1 GTSNPN and CDR2 SVGIG come from the germline V gene (reference sequence). In nucleotides, the CDR3 is TGTGCCTGGAGCATCAAGGGGGTAACTAATGAAAAACTGTTTTTT. Encoded protein: CAWSIKGVTNEKLFF.

The chain carries TRBV7-6 and TRBJ2-6, with D perhaps matching TRBD2 (6 bases). V was cut by 5 bases and J by 0 bases, with 14 bases left in between. Germline V gene sequence: CDR1 SGHVS, CDR2 FNYEAQ. The CDR3 runs 17 residues. In DNA form, the CDR3 reads TGTGCCAGCAGCCCCTACCTCGGGAGCTCTGGGGCCAACGTCCTGACTTTC. Its protein product is CASSPYLGSSGANVLTF.

The chain has TRBV5-1 and TRBJ2-3; TRBD2 agrees at 10 bases. The CDR3 is 15 residues long. CDR1 is SGHRS, CDR2 YFSETQ, per germline. V dropped 1 base and J dropped 5; count of bases not matched to a gene: 4. The CDR3 here is CASSLFLAGEDTQYF. The CDR3 DNA follows: TGCGCCAGCAGCTTGTTTCTAGCGGGGGAAGATACGCAGTATTTT.

The V call is TRBV3-1, the J call TRBJ1-1; 8 bases map to TRBD1. This CDR3 region has 15 residues. Germline V gives CDR1 LGHDT, CDR2 YNNKEL (reference sequence). V shed 1 base, J shed 4 bases, and the junction held 5 bases outside the gene matches. CDR3 residues: CASSQGTGGGTEAFF. In DNA form, the CDR3 reads TGTGCCAGCAGCCAAGGAACAGGGGGAGGCACTGAAGCTTTCTTT.

The gene calls are TRBV5-6 and TRBJ2-2, with 12 bases matching TRBD1. This CDR3 contains 15 residues. After removal of 3 bases from V and 4 bases from J, the junction contained 1 base not matched to a gene. The V gene's germline CDR1 is SGHDT and CDR2 YYEEEE. CDR3 protein: CASSWDRGRTGELFF. For the CDR3, the DNA is TGTGCCAGCAGCTGGGACAGGGGGCGCACCGGGGAGCTGTTTTTT.

This clonotype was seen a few times. The genes are TRBV7-2 and TRBJ1-2, with unresolved D. The ends were cut back, 3 bases at V and 3 bases at J, with 8 bases in the middle. CDR1 is SGHTA and CDR2 is FQGNSA in the germline V gene. The CDR3 consists of 13 residues. The CDR3 reads CASSFDQDYGYTF. The CDR3 DNA sequence: TGTGCCAGCAGCTTCGATCAGGACTATGGCTACACCTTC.

V and J are TRBV6-2 or TRBV6-3 and TRBJ2-1, with D uncertain. Per germline, CDR1 MNHEY and CDR2 SVGEGT. The CDR3 has 15 amino acids. The ends were cut back, 2 bases at V and 2 bases at J, with 10 bases in the middle. The CDR3 nucleotides are TGTGCCAGCAGTTACGACGCGGAAACCTACAATGAGCAGTTCTTC. It specifies CASSYDAETYNEQFF.

This clonotype has more than one count but fewer than ten. The chain links TRBV7-8 to TRBJ2-7, with a weak D call TRBD2 (6 bases). This CDR3 is 16 amino acids long. The germline V gene has CDR1 SGHVS and CDR2 FQNEAQ. V lost 3 bases to trimming and J lost 1 base, with 16 bases between them. The CDR3 reads CASSLGILGGSYEQYV. CDR3 in DNA: TGTGCCAGCAGCTTGGGGATTTTGGGGGGATCCTACGAGCAGTACGTC.

This clonotype was counted between two and nine times. The chain links TRBV27 to TRBJ2-7; 7 bases fit TRBD2. This CDR3 has 13 residues. The V gene's germline CDR1 is MNHEY and CDR2 SMNVEV (reference sequence). J lost 4 bases, V lost 3 bases, and 3 bases had no gene match. The CDR3 DNA reads TGTGCCAGCAGTTTTGGGAGGGATTACGAGCAGTACTTC. Translated: CASSFGRDYEQYF.

This clonotype has just a few counts. The J gene is TRBJ1-4, the V gene TRBV12-3 or TRBV12-4, with 7 bases identical to TRBD1. The trim removed 5 bases at V and 7 bases at J, leaving 4 bases unmatched. The CDR3 length is 13 residues. CDR3 sequence: CASSPGGSEKLFF. For the CDR3, the DNA is TGTGCCAGCAGTCCAGGGGGGAGTGAAAAACTGTTTTTT.

The V and J genes are TRBV30 and TRBJ2-5; the D gene is possibly TRBD2 (5 bases). The CDR3 is 12 amino acids. Deletions cut 3 bases from V and 3 bases from J, with 8 bases between. The germline gives CDR1 GTSNPN, CDR2 SVGIG (reference sequence). The CDR3, as DNA: TGTGCCTGGAGCACGGGGAAAGAGACCCAGTACTTC. Protein product: CAWSTGKETQYF.

The chain uses TRBV7-2 and TRBJ1-6; 8 bases are a match to TRBD1. From germline, CDR1 is SGHTA and CDR2 FQGNSA. This CDR3 comprises 15 residues. V lost 5 bases to trimming and J lost 13 bases; unmatched junction nucleotides: 13. The CDR3 region is CASSLTGGLSSPLHF. The CDR3 DNA follows: TGTGCCAGCAGCCTAACAGGGGGGCTAAGTTCGCCCCTCCACTTT.

This clonotype was detected only a few times. V usage is TRBV18 and J usage is TRBJ2-1; 7 bases line up with TRBD1. Germline CDR1 reads KGHSH; CDR2 reads LQKENI. CDR3 length: 14 amino acids. Germline trimming cut 3 bases from V and 9 bases from J; bases unmatched to any gene: 8. CDR3 in DNA: TGTGCCAGCTCACCCCGTACAGGGGACACTGAGCAGTTCTTC. This codes for CASSPRTGDTEQFF.

In this sample, this clonotype turned up many times. The chain uses TRBV2 and TRBJ2-3, with 13 bases fitting TRBD2. Unmatched junction bases numbered 6, after V lost 5 bases and J lost 1 base. The CDR3 is made up of 17 amino acids. CDR1 SNHLY and CDR2 FYNNEI come from the germline V gene. CDR3 bases: TGTGCCAGCAGTCCCTCAGGACTAGCGGGGGGCACAGATACGCAGTATTTT. This gives the protein CASSPSGLAGGTDTQYF. Complete variable domain (other parts from reference TRBV2 and TRBJ2-3): EPEVTQTPSHQVTQMGQEVILRCVPISNHLYFYWYRQILGQKVEFLVSFYNNEISEKSEIFDDQFSVERPDGSNFTLKIRSTKLEDSAMYFCASSPSGLAGGTDTQYFGPGTRLTVL.

The chain combines TRBV12-3 or TRBV12-4 with TRBJ2-7; 8 nucleotides line up with TRBD1. V lost 5 bases to trimming and J lost 4 bases; unmatched junction nucleotides: 7. This CDR3 region has 14 residues. For the CDR3, the DNA is TGTGCCAGCAGTATCGGACAGGGAATGTACGAGCAGTACTTC. This codes for CASSIGQGMYEQYF.

J is TRBJ2-1 and V is TRBV4-3; D possibly corresponds to TRBD1 (7 bases). This CDR3 is built from 22 residues. Between the trimmed V and J ends, which lost 0 bases and 5 bases, there was a span of 32 bases. Germline CDR1 reads LGHNA; CDR2 reads YSLEER. Here the CDR3 reads CASSQDGGIPLHQGGTHNEQFF. CDR3 DNA sequence: TGCGCCAGCAGCCAAGACGGCGGTATCCCCCTCCATCAGGGGGGTACTCACAATGAGCAGTTCTTC.

This clonotype occurred a few times. The chain has TRBV19 and TRBJ2-1; D may be TRBD1 (5 bases). This CDR3 spans 13 amino acids. V lost 1 base and J lost 7, with 8 bases in between. From germline, CDR1 is LNHDA and CDR2 SQIVND (reference sequence). The CDR3: CASSIGSGNEQFF. The CDR3 nucleotides are TGTGCCAGTAGTATAGGTTCAGGGAATGAGCAGTTCTTC.

There are a few counts of this clonotype. This sequence joins TRBV4-1 and TRBJ2-3; TRBD1 is a possible D gene (6 bases). There are 16 residues in the CDR3. V was cut by 1 base and J by 5 bases, with 16 bases left in between. Germline V lookup: CDR1 MGHRA, CDR2 YSYEKL. In DNA, the CDR3 is TGCGCCAGCAGCCAAGGTTCCCACAGGGAAGGAGATACGCAGTATTTT. It translates to CASSQGSHREGDTQYF.